In its sample, the clone carrying this T cell receptor (beta chain) was seen a few times. Its antigen is as yet unknown. The data were taken from a study of blood T cells in healthy people across ages. Overall study findings and caveats: TCR beta diversity tracked closely with naive T cell percentage.

Trimming cost V 6 bases and J 6 bases, with 19 bases left between them. The germline V gene has CDR1 DFQATT and CDR2 SNEGSKA (reference sequence). The CDR3 sequence is 14 residues long. Together with a sample-barcoded 5' primer, a J-beta primer mix was included in a second PCR lasting roughly 6 to 12 cycles. Each CDR3 protein gets one entry after TCRdb re-called the 5' RACE reads with MiXCR. The data show some 550,000 distinct CDR3 sequences, roughly 43% seen once. This chain connects TRBV20-1 to TRBJ2-3, with D perhaps TRBD2 (6 bases). Sequenced material: blood. This receptor was taken from an elderly man in good health. This chain's CDR3 is CSADGGNAEDTQYF. As DNA, the CDR3 is TGCAGTGCCGACGGGGGAAACGCGGAGGATACGCAGTATTTT.